The next 20 T cell receptor beta chains were all read from a single sample in a study of blood T cell repertoires in COVID-19. Assay used: immunoSEQ multiplex PCR; TCRdb lists only in-frame clones, some missing. Of 200,000 to 250,000 clones in the sample, about nine tenths are singletons; the top ten hold about 2.5%. The sequenced sample consisted of peripheral blood. These TCRs come from a woman aged 60-70 years with acute or convalescent COVID-19.

V gene TRBV6-5 combines with J gene TRBJ2-1; 12 positions agree with TRBD2. Germline V lookup: CDR1 MNHEY, CDR2 SVGAGI. J lost 5 bases, V lost 4 bases, and 6 bases had no gene match. This CDR3 contains 16 residues. The CDR3 coding sequence is TGTGCCAGCAGTTCCCGACTAGCGGGAGTAAACAATGAGCAGTTCTTC. It yields the protein CASSSRLAGVNNEQFF.

This clone was recorded once. The rearrangement links TRBV11-2 to TRBJ1-2; possible D gene TRBD1, 6 bases. Germline V CDR1 and CDR2: SGHAT, FQNNGV. The CDR3 loop spans 15 amino acids. The ends were cut back, 5 bases at V and 4 bases at J, with 17 bases in the middle. The CDR3 loop reads CASSQERTALYGYTF. The CDR3 DNA reads as TGTGCCAGCAGCCAAGAGAGGACAGCTCTCTATGGCTACACCTTC.

This chain links TRBV5-8 with TRBJ1-5, with 7 bases fitting TRBD1. Germline values: CDR1 SGHTS, CDR2 YDEGEE. Trimming removed 0 bases from V and 3 bases from J; junction bases left unmatched: 3. The CDR3 totals 15 residues. The CDR3 protein is CASSLGTGFNQPQHF. CDR3 sequence (DNA): TGTGCCAGCAGCTTGGGGACAGGCTTCAATCAGCCCCAGCATTTT. Full variable domain (remainder filled in from reference TRBV5-8 and TRBJ1-5): EAGVTQSPTHLIKTRGQQATLRCSPISGHTSVYWYQQALGLGLQFLLWYDEGEERNRGNFPPRFSGRQFPNYSSELNVNALELEDSALYLCASSLGTGFNQPQHFGDGTRLSIL.

This clone was detected once. The chain combines TRBV12-3 or TRBV12-4 with TRBJ1-2; TRBD1 aligns across 8 bases. V was clipped by 3 bases and J by 8 bases; unmatched bases: 5. The CDR3 extends over 13 amino acids. The CDR3 sequence is CASSLTGARGYTF. In nucleotides, the CDR3 is TGTGCCAGCAGTTTGACAGGGGCGCGGGGCTACACCTTC.

CDR3: CASSDPRDRGSNEQFF. CDR3 in DNA: TGTGCCAGTAGTGACCCCCGGGACAGGGGGTCGAATGAGCAGTTCTTC. The chain couples TRBV19 to TRBJ2-1, with 11 bases identical to TRBD1. This CDR3 has 16 amino acids. Trimming cost V 5 bases and J 7 bases; bases outside gene matches: 10. CDR1 is LNHDA and CDR2 is SQIVND in the germline V gene (reference sequence).

This rearrangement joins TRBV13 to TRBJ2-2; maybe TRBD1 (6 bases). V was shortened by 2 bases and J by 5 bases, with 15 bases between the two germline ends. Germline CDR1 and CDR2: PRHDT and FYEKMQ (reference sequence). The CDR3 consists of 16 residues. The CDR3 loop is CASSLYTGTTTGELFF. In DNA form, the CDR3 reads TGTGCCAGCAGCTTATATACCGGGACAACGACCGGGGAGCTGTTTTTT.

The chain recombines TRBV15 with TRBJ1-1; D is possibly TRBD1 (6 bases). Trimming cost V 5 bases and J 6 bases, with 16 bases left between them. This CDR3 has 14 residues. The germline gives CDR1 LNHNV, CDR2 YYDKDF (reference sequence). The CDR3 region is CATSAVRGAAEAFF. CDR3 sequence (DNA): TGTGCCACCAGCGCCGTTCGGGGGGCCGCTGAAGCTTTCTTT.

V gene TRBV6-5 combines with J gene TRBJ1-2; 8 nucleotides align to TRBD1. J lost 6 bases, V lost 6 bases, and 9 bases had no gene match. The CDR3 spans 14 residues. Germline V gene lookup returns CDR1 MNHEY and CDR2 SVGAGI. CDR3 sequence reads: CASSASDRVNGYTF. DNA of the CDR3: TGTGCCAGCAGCGCCTCGGACAGGGTGAATGGCTACACCTTC.

The chain has TRBV4-1 and TRBJ2-5, with D unresolved. Between the trimmed V and J ends, which lost 2 bases and 5 bases, there was a span of 9 bases. From germline, CDR1 is MGHRA and CDR2 YSYEKL. The CDR3 is made up of 13 amino acids. Written as DNA, the CDR3 is TGCGCCAGCAGCCAACGCGTAGTCGAGACCCAGTACTTC. The encoded protein is CASSQRVVETQYF.

The chain uses TRBV18 and TRBJ2-6, with 9 positions matching TRBD1. This CDR3 comprises 19 residues. Germline CDR1 and CDR2: KGHSH and LQKENI. The V segment lost 3 bases and the J segment 0 bases; nucleotides outside the gene matches: 9. The CDR3 spells CASSPRPGTGSSGANVLTF. The CDR3 DNA reads as TGTGCCAGCTCACCCCGTCCCGGGACAGGGAGCTCTGGGGCCAACGTCCTGACTTTC. Filled out from reference TRBV18 and TRBJ2-6, the complete variable domain reads NAGVMQNPRHLVRRRGQEARLRCSPMKGHSHVYWYRQLPEEGLKFMVYLQKENIIDESGMPKERFSAEFPKEGPSILRIQQVVRGDSAAYFCASSPRPGTGSSGANVLTFGAGSRLTVL.

The chain joins TRBV19 to TRBJ1-6; TRBD1 agrees at 9 bases. Germline V gene lookup returns CDR1 LNHDA and CDR2 SQIVND (reference sequence). The CDR3 is 16 amino acids. The trim removed 3 bases at V and 10 bases at J, leaving 10 bases unmatched. The CDR3 DNA follows: TGTGCCAGTAGTATCCTTATGGGACAGGGAGTGTCACCCCTCCACTTT. It encodes CASSILMGQGVSPLHF. Looking up the rest from reference TRBV19 and TRBJ1-6 gives the full variable domain: DGGITQSPKYLFRKEGQNVTLSCEQNLNHDAMYWYRQDPGQGLRLIYYSQIVNDFQKGDIAEGYSVSREKKESFPLTVTSAQKNPTAFYLCASSILMGQGVSPLHFGNGTRLTVT.

The chain carries TRBV7-9 and TRBJ1-5; possible D gene TRBD1, 6 bases. Per the germline V gene, CDR1 is SEHNR and CDR2 is FQNEAQ (reference sequence). This CDR3 has 14 amino acids. V was cut by 5 bases and J by 2 bases, with 10 bases left in between. The CDR3 reads CASSRGAGNQPQHF. The DNA of the CDR3 is TGTGCCAGCAGCAGGGGGGCTGGCAATCAGCCCCAGCATTTT.

The chain combines TRBV30 with TRBJ1-3; 8 positions agree with TRBD1. The V gene end was trimmed by 5 bases and the J gene end by 4 bases; junction bases not matched to a gene: 4. Germline V lookup: CDR1 GTSNPN, CDR2 SVGIG (reference sequence). This CDR3 is built from 13 residues. CDR3 loop: CAWAGGAGNTIYF. In DNA, the CDR3 is TGTGCCTGGGCAGGGGGCGCCGGAAACACCATATATTTT. Together with reference TRBV30 and TRBJ1-3, the CDR3 gives the full variable domain: SQTIHQWPATLVQPVGSPLSLECTVEGTSNPNLYWYRQAAGRGLQLLFYSVGIGQISSEVPQNLSASRPQDRQFILSSKKLLLSDSGFYLCAWAGGAGNTIYFGEGSWLTVV.

This clone was recorded only once. The chain couples TRBV6-5 to TRBJ1-6; the D is unclear. The length of the CDR3 is 15 residues. Trimming pared 2 bases from V and 8 bases from J, leaving 13 bases between. Germline values: CDR1 MNHEY, CDR2 SVGAGI. This CDR3 is CASSYAGVVDSPLHF. The CDR3 nucleotides read TGTGCCAGCAGTTACGCGGGAGTAGTGGATTCACCCCTCCACTTT.

The rearrangement uses TRBV18 and TRBJ1-6; 10 bases fit TRBD1. Germline lookup yields CDR1 KGHSH and CDR2 LQKENI. The CDR3 covers 18 residues. V was pared by 1 base and J by 8 bases, with 11 bases of the junction left unmatched. The CDR3 loop reads CASSPRPPGQGSYSPLHF. DNA of the CDR3: TGTGCCAGCTCACCACGTCCACCGGGACAGGGGTCATATTCACCCCTCCACTTT.

The rearrangement joins TRBV18 to TRBJ2-7, with TRBD2 identical over 7 bases. The V segment lost 5 bases and the J segment 5 bases; nucleotides outside the gene matches: 6. Germline-derived CDR1 and CDR2 are KGHSH and LQKENI. The CDR3 extends over 13 amino acids. The CDR3 coding sequence is TGTGCCAGCTCATATACTACTAGCGACGAGCAGTACTTC. Its translation is CASSYTTSDEQYF.

The chain uses TRBV7-8 and TRBJ2-2; 7 bases are a match to TRBD1. CDR1 is SGHVS, CDR2 FQNEAQ, per germline. The CDR3 consists of 17 residues. Trimming removed 2 bases from V and 6 bases from J; junction bases left unmatched: 12. The CDR3 DNA reads as TGTGCCAGCAGCTTACGGGCCCGACAGGGATGGTCCGGGGAGCTGTTTTTT. Its translation: CASSLRARQGWSGELFF.

The rearrangement joins TRBV7-9 to TRBJ2-3; 8 bases line up with TRBD1. Losses at the gene ends were 5 bases for V and 6 bases for J; bases not matched to a gene: 7. The germline CDR1 and CDR2 sequences are SEHNR and FQNEAQ (reference sequence). The CDR3 is 14 amino acids. The CDR3 DNA reads as TGTGCCAGCAGCCAAGGACAGGGTAGGGATACGCAGTATTTT. This translates into CASSQGQGRDTQYF.

The chain joins TRBV30 to TRBJ2-6; possibly TRBD2 for D (7 bases). The V end was cut by 7 bases, the J end by 12 bases, with 19 bases between. CDR1 is GTSNPN, CDR2 SVGIG, per germline (reference sequence). The CDR3 sequence is 13 residues long. The CDR3 DNA reads as TGTGCCTTGGGGGGGCCCAAGTACAGCGTCCTGACTTTC. As protein: CALGGPKYSVLTF.

This sequence joins TRBV2 and TRBJ1-2; 8 bases align to TRBD1. Germline V gene lookup returns CDR1 SNHLY and CDR2 FYNNEI. This CDR3 is 15 amino acids long. The trim removed 6 bases at V and 4 bases at J, leaving 10 bases unmatched. CDR3 sequence: CASSAGGIPPYGYTF. CDR3 bases: TGTGCCAGCAGCGCAGGGGGCATACCACCCTATGGCTACACCTTC. Full variable domain (remainder filled in from reference TRBV2 and TRBJ1-2): EPEVTQTPSHQVTQMGQEVILRCVPISNHLYFYWYRQILGQKVEFLVSFYNNEISEKSEIFDDQFSVERPDGSNFTLKIRSTKLEDSAMYFCASSAGGIPPYGYTFGSGTRLTVV.